The next 8 T cell receptor beta chains were all read from a single sample in a study of blood T cell repertoires in COVID-19. Sequencing used immunoSEQ multiplex PCR; TCRdb keeps in-frame clones, though not all of them. The sample has some 52,000 clones; 75% to 90% are singletons. Specimen: peripheral blood. These receptor sequences come from a man in his sixties with active COVID-19.

The rearrangement joins TRBV19 to TRBJ2-7, with D tentatively TRBD1 (6 bases). The CDR3 runs 15 residues. V dropped 4 bases and J dropped 6 bases, with 19 bases sitting between them. From germline, CDR1 is LNHDA and CDR2 SQIVND (reference sequence). CDR3 amino acids: CASSNSGRGNTEQYF. Here the CDR3 DNA reads TGTGCCAGTAGTAATTCGGGAAGGGGGAACACCGAGCAGTACTTC. Full variable domain (missing parts from reference TRBV19 and TRBJ2-7): DGGITQSPKYLFRKEGQNVTLSCEQNLNHDAMYWYRQDPGQGLRLIYYSQIVNDFQKGDIAEGYSVSREKKESFPLTVTSAQKNPTAFYLCASSNSGRGNTEQYFGPGTRLTVT.

The chain is built from TRBV4-2 and TRBJ2-7; TRBD2 might be the D (5 bases). CDR1 is LGHNA and CDR2 is YNFKEQ in the germline V gene. The CDR3 is 15 amino acids. Trimming cost V 4 bases and J 1 base, with 14 bases left between them. CDR3 amino acids: CASSPPGLDSYEQYF. CDR3 DNA sequence: TGTGCCAGCAGCCCTCCTGGACTGGATTCCTACGAGCAGTACTTC.

The chain combines TRBV18 with TRBJ2-7; D may be TRBD2 (6 bases). The CDR3 runs to 12 residues. Trimming left V 3 bases short and J 5 bases short, with 8 bases between. Germline V gene lookup returns CDR1 KGHSH and CDR2 LQKENI. For the CDR3, the DNA is TGTGCCAGCTCACCCACGGGGGACGAGCAGTACTTC. This sequence encodes CASSPTGDEQYF. Filled out from reference TRBV18 and TRBJ2-7, the complete variable domain reads NAGVMQNPRHLVRRRGQEARLRCSPMKGHSHVYWYRQLPEEGLKFMVYLQKENIIDESGMPKERFSAEFPKEGPSILRIQQVVRGDSAAYFCASSPTGDEQYFGPGTRLTVT.

The chain carries TRBV29-1 and TRBJ2-7; no firm D call. V dropped 0 bases and J dropped 12 bases, with 9 bases sitting between them. From germline, CDR1 is SQVTM and CDR2 ANQGSEA. The CDR3 length is 10 residues. As DNA, the CDR3 is TGCAGCGTTGAAGACGACAAGACGTACTTC. The encoded protein is CSVEDDKTYF.

The sample holds one count of this clone. The chain links TRBV3-1 (or the pseudogene TRBV3-2) to TRBJ2-3, with 16 nucleotides matching TRBD2. This CDR3 is 18 amino acids long. After removal of 4 bases from V and 2 bases from J, the junction contained 6 bases not matched to a gene. Per germline, CDR1 LGHDT and CDR2 YNNKEL (reference sequence). CDR3 nucleotides: TGTGCCAGCAGCCCGGGACTAGCGGGAGGGAAATTCACAGATACGCAGTATTTT. This gives the protein CASSPGLAGGKFTDTQYF.

The chain joins TRBV19 to TRBJ2-7; D unclear. Trimming left V 4 bases short and J 2 bases short, with 24 bases between. The CDR3 totals 18 residues. CDR1 and CDR2 from the germline V gene are LNHDA and SQIVND (reference sequence). The CDR3 nucleotides are TGTGCCAGTAGTACGTCGCGCGTGCGACATCGTATCCCCTACGAGCAGTACTTC. Residues: CASSTSRVRHRIPYEQYF.

The chain recombines TRBV5-1 with TRBJ2-1; D uncertain. Germline-derived CDR1 and CDR2 are SGHRS and YFSETQ. The CDR3 covers 13 residues. The germline V and J ends were trimmed by 0 bases and 5 bases, with 6 bases remaining between them. CDR3 protein: CASSLAPNNEQFF. The CDR3 region has the DNA TGCGCCAGCAGCTTGGCCCCTAACAATGAGCAGTTCTTC. The full variable domain, its missing parts supplied by reference TRBV5-1 and TRBJ2-1, is KAGVTQTPRYLIKTRGQQVTLSCSPISGHRSVSWYQQTPGQGLQFLFEYFSETQRNKGNFPGRFSGRQFSNSRSEMNVSTLELGDSALYLCASSLAPNNEQFFGPGTRLTVL.

The rearrangement uses TRBV7-9 and TRBJ2-2; possible D gene TRBD2, 5 bases. CDR3 length: 18 amino acids. Trimming pared 6 bases from V and 5 bases from J, leaving 25 bases between. Germline V CDR1 and CDR2: SEHNR, FQNEAQ (reference sequence). The CDR3 DNA follows: TGTGCCAGCAGATCCAAGCTTGCGTTACCCCCGGGGACCGGGGAGCTGTTTTTT. The encoded protein is CASRSKLALPPGTGELFF.